This T cell receptor (beta chain) is from a study of blood T cell repertoires in COVID-19. Study at large: Acute and convalescent COVID-19 samples came from the United States, Italy and Spain.

TCRdb's table, derived via immunoSEQ multiplex PCR, lists solely in-frame clones and lacks some. The sample consists of approximately 500,000 clones, approximately 83% of them appearing once. The receptor was isolated from a human donor in a cohort sampled during active COVID-19. The specimen was peripheral blood.

The CDR3 is CAWGGASSYNEQFF. The CDR3 bases are TGTGCCTGGGGGGGGGCGAGCTCCTACAATGAGCAGTTCTTC. This rearrangement joins TRBV30 to TRBJ2-1; D is perhaps TRBD2 (7 bases). CDR1 and CDR2 from the germline V gene are GTSNPN and SVGIG (reference sequence). The CDR3 is 14 residues long. V was shortened by 5 bases and J by 0 bases, with 11 bases between the two germline ends.